These 14 T cell receptor beta chains originate from one sample sequenced in a study of blood T cell repertoires in COVID-19. Here immunoSEQ multiplex PCR was the method, and the copy in TCRdb shows in-frame clones only, minus some. The table records around 250,000 clones, about four fifths of them present only once. Material for sequencing was peripheral blood. The origin of the receptors is a man aged 25-45 years who had recovered from COVID-19.

This clone has more than one count but fewer than ten. The chain couples TRBV19 to TRBJ2-3, with D perhaps matching TRBD2 (7 bases). CDR1 and CDR2 from the germline V gene are LNHDA and SQIVND (reference sequence). This CDR3 spans 15 amino acids. V was clipped by 4 bases and J by 5 bases, with 16 bases between them. CDR3 amino acids: CASSSLGGAGDTQYF. The CDR3 nucleotides are TGTGCCAGTAGTAGCCTTGGGGGGGCAGGAGATACGCAGTATTTT.

The chain links TRBV6-5 to TRBJ2-7, with D maybe TRBD1 (5 bases). The CDR3 sequence is 15 residues long. V lost 8 bases, J lost 0 bases, and 17 bases lay in between. The V gene's germline CDR1 is MNHEY and CDR2 SVGAGI. Here the CDR3 reads CASGRALLNSYEQYF. Here the CDR3 DNA reads TGTGCCAGCGGCAGGGCACTCCTTAACTCCTACGAGCAGTACTTC.

This chain connects TRBV6-4 to TRBJ1-1; 8 nucleotides agree with TRBD1. CDR1 and CDR2 from the germline V gene are MRHNA and SNTAGT. CDR3 length: 13 residues. V lost 5 bases and J lost 3; bases outside the gene matches: 2. CDR3 in DNA: TGTGCCAGCAGTCTGACAGGGGACACTGAAGCTTTCTTT. As protein: CASSLTGDTEAFF.

This chain uses TRBV10-3 with TRBJ2-6; the match to TRBD2 covers 11 bases. The CDR3 consists of 17 residues. V gave up 7 bases and J gave up 3 bases; unmatched junction bases: 8. The germline V gene encodes CDR1 ENHRY and CDR2 SYGVKD. This CDR3 reads CAITPTSGGYGANVLTF. DNA of the CDR3: TGTGCCATCACCCCCACTAGCGGGGGTTATGGGGCCAACGTCCTGACTTTC.

This sequence joins TRBV9 and TRBJ2-2, with TRBD1 as a possible D gene (6 bases). The CDR3 is made up of 15 amino acids. CDR1 and CDR2 from the germline V gene are SGDLS and YYNGEE. The V and J ends lost 5 bases and 5 bases respectively, with 16 bases between them. As DNA, the CDR3 is TGTGCCAGCAGTGCCCCGGGACACCTTACCGGGGAGCTGTTTTTT. Its protein is CASSAPGHLTGELFF. The full variable domain, with the rest looked up from reference TRBV9 and TRBJ2-2, is DSGVTQTPKHLITATGQRVTLRCSPRSGDLSVYWYQQSLDQGLQFLIQYYNGEERAKGNILERFSAQQFPDLHSELNLSSLELGDSALYFCASSAPGHLTGELFFGEGSRLTVL.

The genes are TRBV19 and TRBJ1-2; 8 bases map to TRBD1. The CDR3 runs to 14 residues. CDR1 is LNHDA and CDR2 is SQIVND in the germline V gene (reference sequence). V shed 6 bases, J shed 3 bases, and the junction held 6 bases outside the gene matches. This CDR3 reads CASRAGGQDYGYTF. The CDR3 DNA follows: TGTGCCAGTAGAGCAGGGGGCCAGGACTATGGCTACACCTTC.

J is TRBJ2-1 and V is TRBV5-1; D may be TRBD1 (6 bases). This CDR3 has 14 residues. Germline lookup yields CDR1 SGHRS and CDR2 YFSETQ. Trimming removed 2 bases at V and 9 bases at J, with 15 bases between. CDR3 sequence: CASSFKQGPGEQFF. DNA of the CDR3: TGCGCCAGCAGCTTTAAGCAGGGGCCTGGTGAGCAGTTCTTC.

The chain is built from TRBV21-1 and TRBJ2-1; TRBD2 was called by the table and not checked on the DNA. TRBV21-1 is listed as a pseudogene. The CDR3 spans 17 residues. CDR3 loop: CASSKAKRGPFYNEQFF. The CDR3 bases are TGTGCCAGCAGCAAAGCTAAGCGGGGGCCGTTCTACAATGAGCAGTTCTTC.

J is TRBJ2-7 and V is TRBV12-3 or TRBV12-4; 9 nucleotides align to TRBD1. The CDR3 length is 13 residues. V was clipped by 3 bases and J by 7 bases; unmatched bases: 4. In DNA, the CDR3 is TGTGCCAGCAGTTTGTGGGACAGGGTTGAGCAGTACTTC. Its protein product is CASSLWDRVEQYF.

The rearrangement joins TRBV29-1 to TRBJ1-1; D gene ambiguous. This CDR3 is built from 11 residues. The germline V gene encodes CDR1 SQVTM and CDR2 ANQGSEA. The germline V and J ends were trimmed by 4 bases and 5 bases, with 8 bases remaining between them. As DNA, the CDR3 is TGCAGCGTTGCTTTCCTGACTGAAGCTTTCTTT. This sequence encodes CSVAFLTEAFF.

V and J are TRBV3-1 (or the pseudogene TRBV3-2) and TRBJ1-1; 10 positions agree with TRBD1. Losses at the gene ends were 1 base for V and 7 bases for J; bases not matched to a gene: 6. The germline V gene encodes CDR1 LGHDT and CDR2 YNNKEL (reference sequence). The length of the CDR3 is 15 residues. CDR3 DNA sequence: TGTGCCAGCAGCCAAGTCGACAGGGGGCGAGGTGAAGCTTTCTTT. Translation: CASSQVDRGRGEAFF.

This clone came up a few times. V and J are TRBV7-8 and TRBJ1-1; 7 bases fit TRBD1. CDR3 length: 15 residues. CDR1 and CDR2 from the germline V gene are SGHVS and FQNEAQ. With 5 bases clipped from V and 6 bases from J, the junction kept 12 bases outside the gene matches. The CDR3 DNA sequence: TGTGCCAGCAGCCCGACAGGGACGGGAGCTGCTGAAGCTTTCTTT. Residues: CASSPTGTGAAEAFF.

The V gene is TRBV3-1 (or the pseudogene TRBV3-2), the J gene TRBJ1-1; unclear D gene. V lost 8 bases, J lost 1 base, and 11 bases lay in between. Germline CDR1 reads LGHDT; CDR2 reads YNNKEL (reference sequence). The CDR3 loop spans 13 amino acids. In DNA, the CDR3 is TGTGCCAGCGCACAGAAGCAGAACACTGAAGCTTTCTTT. Its translation: CASAQKQNTEAFF.

The rearrangement links TRBV5-4 to TRBJ2-3; the D gene is possibly TRBD1 (6 bases). The V gene's germline CDR1 is SGHNT and CDR2 YYREEE (reference sequence). The CDR3 loop spans 15 amino acids. Between the trimmed V and J ends, which lost 4 bases and 0 bases, there was a span of 12 bases. CDR3 residues: CASSKRGGSTDTQYF. The CDR3 bases are TGTGCCAGCAGCAAACGAGGGGGAAGCACAGATACGCAGTATTTT.